Sequencing of this T cell receptor (beta chain) was carried out in a study of naive and memory T cell subsets. Two oligonucleotides, mixed equimolar, formed the beta constant-region primer covering TRBC1 and TRBC2. Each CDR3 protein is one row after TCRdb ran MiXCR on the UMI-ligation and nested PCR reads. The sample consists of over 4,500 distinct CDR3 sequences, roughly 7.3% of them appearing once. By share, this clonotype ranks as medium-sized. CDR3 length: 15 residues. Trimming cost V 5 bases and J 4 bases; bases outside gene matches: 6. Germline V gene sequence: CDR1 SGHAT, CDR2 FQNNGV. This TCR derives from a human donor in good health. Sequencing input: effector memory CD8+ T cells from blood. Subset reported: effector memory, CD45RA- CD27-. The rearrangement uses TRBV11-2 and TRBJ2-2; 8 bases align to TRBD1. The DNA for the CDR3 is TGTGCCAGCAGCGGACAGGGTCGGAGCACCGGGGAGCTGTTTTTT. Protein product: CASSGQGRSTGELFF. Looking up the rest from reference TRBV11-2 and TRBJ2-2 gives the full variable domain: EAGVAQSPRYKIIEKRQSVAFWCNPISGHATLYWYQQILGQGPKLLIQFQNNGVVDDSQLPKDRFSAERLKGVDSTLKIQPAKLEDSAVYLCASSGQGRSTGELFFGEGSRLTVL.